The 15 T cell receptor beta chains listed next were all sequenced from one sample in a study of shared clonotypes between healthy human individuals. Generated by immunoSEQ multiplex PCR, the TCRdb table keeps only in-frame clones and is missing some. The sample holds millions of clones, approximately 94% seen once. Sequenced sample: naive CD4+ T cells sorted from blood. Subset here: CD45RA+ positively selected. The receptors shown here come from a man younger than 35 in good health.

The chain links TRBV6-4 to TRBJ2-2; tentatively, D is TRBD1 (5 bases). Germline V gene lookup returns CDR1 MRHNA and CDR2 SNTAGT. The V end lost 5 bases, the J end lost 2 bases, and 9 bases lay between the germline ends. The CDR3 extends over 14 amino acids. CDR3 nucleotides: TGTGCCAGCAGTATTCAGGGAAACACCGGGGAGCTGTTTTTT. The encoded protein is CASSIQGNTGELFF.

The chain recombines TRBV4-3 with TRBJ2-1, with 8 positions matching TRBD2. Germline CDR1 reads LGHNA; CDR2 reads YSLEER. The CDR3 is made up of 16 amino acids. Trimming removed 4 bases from V and 7 bases from J; junction bases left unmatched: 12. CDR3 residues: CASSPDGAGAGNEQFF. DNA of the CDR3: TGCGCCAGCAGCCCCGATGGAGCGGGAGCAGGAAATGAGCAGTTCTTC.

This clone was seen only once. The chain combines TRBV30 with TRBJ2-1, with 9 nucleotides matching TRBD2. Germline CDR1 GTSNPN, CDR2 SVGIG (reference sequence). Trimming took 5 bases from V and 4 from J; bases not matched to a gene: 6. This CDR3 has 14 residues. The chain's CDR3 is CAWASGVGYNEQFF. The CDR3 DNA is TGTGCCTGGGCTAGCGGGGTGGGTTACAATGAGCAGTTCTTC.

The chain combines TRBV18 with TRBJ1-5; possible D gene TRBD1, 6 bases. Germline CDR1 and CDR2: KGHSH and LQKENI. The CDR3 sequence is 16 residues long. With 6 bases removed from V and 0 bases from J, the gap between germline ends came to 15 bases. DNA for the CDR3: TGTGCCAGCTCCGTGACAGGTGCCAATAGCAATCAGCCCCAGCATTTT. Translating gives CASSVTGANSNQPQHF. The full variable domain, completed using reference TRBV18 and TRBJ1-5, is NAGVMQNPRHLVRRRGQEARLRCSPMKGHSHVYWYRQLPEEGLKFMVYLQKENIIDESGMPKERFSAEFPKEGPSILRIQQVVRGDSAAYFCASSVTGANSNQPQHFGDGTRLSIL.

The rearrangement links TRBV30 to TRBJ2-7; unclear D gene. The CDR3 sequence is 14 residues long. Per germline, CDR1 GTSNPN and CDR2 SVGIG (reference sequence). V was clipped by 1 base and J by 1 base, with 11 bases between them. CDR3 sequence reads: CAWSGGVWSYEQYF. The CDR3 DNA is TGTGCCTGGAGTGGTGGGGTATGGTCCTACGAGCAGTACTTC.

A few counts support this clone. The chain recombines TRBV7-9 with TRBJ2-7; the D is unclear. The CDR3 covers 13 residues. Per the germline V gene, CDR1 is SEHNR and CDR2 is FQNEAQ (reference sequence). Trimming shortened V by 5 bases and J by 3 bases, and 11 bases separated the two germline ends. The CDR3 loop reads CASSPPLFYEQYF. The CDR3, as DNA: TGTGCCAGCAGCCCCCCCCTATTCTACGAGCAGTACTTC.

This clone was picked up a small number of times. The chain is built from TRBV1 and TRBJ1-5; TRBD1 reflects the table's D call only, with no check against the DNA. TRBV1 is given as a pseudogene. CDR3 length: 12 amino acids. The CDR3 here is CTSGDTDQPQHF. The CDR3 coding sequence is TGCACCAGCGGGGACACCGATCAGCCCCAGCATTTT.

The chain is built from TRBV5-1 and TRBJ1-2; D ambiguous. This CDR3 is built from 14 residues. V lost 2 bases and J 0 bases, leaving 8 bases between the germline ends. Germline CDR1 and CDR2: SGHRS and YFSETQ. The CDR3 reads CASSFYDANYGYTF. CDR3 bases: TGCGCCAGCAGCTTCTACGATGCTAACTATGGCTACACCTTC.

CDR3 nucleotide sequence: TGTGCCAGCAGTGAAGCAATCGGGACCATATATTTT. The encoded protein is CASSEAIGTIYF. This chain connects TRBV2 to TRBJ1-3; D is undetermined. The V and J ends lost 0 bases and 10 bases respectively, with 7 bases between them. CDR3 length: 12 residues. Germline V lookup: CDR1 SNHLY, CDR2 FYNNEI.

The genes are TRBV4-1 and TRBJ2-5, with TRBD1 matching 7 bases. Looked up from germline, CDR1 is MGHRA and CDR2 is YSYEKL. J gave up 4 bases and V 2 bases, and 7 bases lay outside the gene matches. The length of the CDR3 is 15 residues. The CDR3 DNA reads as TGCGCCAGCAGCCAATGGGACAGCCAAGGAGAGACCCAGTACTTC. Protein: CASSQWDSQGETQYF.

This sequence joins TRBV11-1 and TRBJ2-7, with D possibly being TRBD1 (7 bases). The CDR3 has 16 amino acids. Germline V gives CDR1 SGHAT, CDR2 FQDESV (reference sequence). Trimming cost V 3 bases and J 3 bases, with 18 bases left between them. CDR3 coding DNA: TGTGCCAGCAGCTTCGGAGGGTGGACAGGTGACTACGAGCAGTACTTC. This translates into CASSFGGWTGDYEQYF.

This chain links TRBV6-1 with TRBJ1-1, with D possibly matching TRBD1 (6 bases). Germline V gene data show CDR1 as MNHNS and CDR2 as SASEGT. The CDR3 covers 14 residues. Trimming left V 5 bases short and J 4 bases short, with 14 bases between. The CDR3 region is CASSSQGYLTEAFF. The DNA of the CDR3 is TGTGCCAGCAGTTCCCAGGGGTACCTCACTGAAGCTTTCTTT.

The chain links TRBV5-4 to TRBJ1-6; 8 nucleotides agree with TRBD1. Germline lookup yields CDR1 SGHNT and CDR2 YYREEE (reference sequence). This CDR3 has 14 amino acids. Trimming cost V 5 bases and J 10 bases; bases outside gene matches: 8. The CDR3 is CASSYGTGESPLHF. For the CDR3, the DNA is TGTGCCAGCAGTTATGGGACAGGCGAGTCACCCCTCCACTTT.

The V and J genes are TRBV2 and TRBJ2-4; D possibly corresponds to TRBD2 (5 bases). V shed 1 base and J shed 6 bases, with 7 bases lying between them. The CDR3 is 13 residues long. The germline CDR1 and CDR2 sequences are SNHLY and FYNNEI. This chain's CDR3 is CASSEGRANIQYF. The DNA for the CDR3 is TGTGCCAGCAGTGAAGGGCGGGCAAACATTCAGTACTTC.

This clone was counted once. The V call is TRBV14, the J call TRBJ1-1; D possibly corresponds to TRBD1 (6 bases). Trimming cost V 1 base and J 11 bases, with 14 bases left between them. CDR3 size: 13 residues. Germline CDR1 is SGHDN and CDR2 is FVKESK. The CDR3 DNA reads as TGTGCCAGCAGCCAAGGGGGGGGCCGGGAGGCTTTCTTT. It encodes CASSQGGGREAFF. Supplemented by reference TRBV14 and TRBJ1-1, the full variable domain reads EAGVTQFPSHSVIEKGQTVTLRCDPISGHDNLYWYRRVMGKEIKFLLHFVKESKQDESGMPNNRFLAERTGGTYSTLKVQPAELEDSGVYFCASSQGGGREAFFGQGTRLTVV.